A selection of T cell receptor beta chains follows, all from one sample in a study of cytomegalovirus exposure and HLA in healthy donors. Measured with immunoSEQ multiplex PCR; TCRdb has only the in-frame clones, and not every one. There are around 100,000 clones in the sample; 60% to 80% occur only once, and roughly 19% lies in the top ten. The sample consisted of PBMCs. These TCRs come from an older woman in good health and CMV-seropositive. The CDR3 runs from the conserved cysteine through the conserved F or W. D genes are given only for firm matches. Not every row has a clone size; where given, it reads once, few, many or a size class.

.	TRBV7-9	.	TRBJ1-2	CASSLEVGGVEGYTF
.	TRBV9	TRBD2	TRBJ2-5	CASSEGTRGEETQYF
once	TRBV5-1	TRBD2	TRBJ2-3	CASSSIPGLAGGDTQYF
.	TRBV9	TRBD2	TRBJ2-3	CASSSQAGESDTQYF
.	TRBV9	.	TRBJ2-7	CASSAAVTAYEQYF
.	TRBV5-6	.	TRBJ2-3	CASSLVGGGVLVTQYF
.	TRBV21-1	.	TRBJ1-1	CASSARKSGTGGEDTEAFF
.	TRBV9	.	TRBJ2-7	CASSQLFGAAPYEQYF
.	TRBV11-2	.	TRBJ2-3	CASSLRSGAPDTQYF
.	TRBV5-1	.	TRBJ2-3	CASSLQKRTDTQYF
.	TRBV11-2	TRBD2	TRBJ2-3	CASRPTSGKSDTQYF
few	TRBV2	.	TRBJ1-1	CASSSGVGTEAFF
.	TRBV11-2	.	TRBJ1-3	CASSLVSGSGNTIYF
.	TRBV6-5	.	TRBJ2-7	CASSHSPTGIYHF
.	TRBV27	.	TRBJ1-5	CASSPLGARSNQPQHF
.	TRBV7-2	TRBD1	TRBJ2-3	CASSPRTGPDTQYF
.	TRBV6-6	.	TRBJ1-1	CASSGNTEAFF
.	TRBV6-1	TRBD1	TRBJ1-5	CAARGQGYGNQPQHF
.	TRBV12-5	.	TRBJ1-2	CASTRGYGYTF
.	TRBV30	.	TRBJ2-3	CAWSLGGLADTQYF
few	TRBV19	.	TRBJ1-5	CASSDKNNQPQHF
few	TRBV5-1	.	TRBJ1-1	CASSPGSGTGTEAFF
.	TRBV5-8	.	TRBJ1-5	CASSRGGPQHF
.	TRBV9	TRBD2	TRBJ2-1	CASSVGLAGEMSYNEQFF
.	TRBV11-2	TRBD2	TRBJ2-1	CASSLGRGSGRVEQFF
few	TRBV29-1	TRBD2	TRBJ2-1	CSGGFSGRYRARNEQFF
.	TRBV6-5	.	TRBJ1-2	CASSLSINYGYTF
.	TRBV6-5	.	TRBJ2-1	CASSYSAGTYNEQFF
once	TRBV7-2	TRBD2	TRBJ2-2	CASSSFGGGTGELFF
.	TRBV7-9	.	TRBJ1-5	CASSLDFDQPQHF
.	TRBV11-2	TRBD1	TRBJ1-3	CASKTGAGNTIYF
.	TRBV18	.	TRBJ1-5	CASSPGGNQPQHF
.	TRBV6-1	.	TRBJ1-3	CASSEAGGKGNTIYF
.	TRBV10-3	TRBD2	TRBJ2-7	CAISEGASGYEQYF
.	TRBV6-5	.	TRBJ1-5	CASSEAGDQPQHF
.	TRBV18	.	TRBJ2-6	CASSLRTGTGANVLTF
.	TRBV18	.	TRBJ2-7	CASSPPSGGDYEQYF
.	TRBV19	.	TRBJ1-1	CASSIRNRVDTEAFF
.	TRBV7-6	.	TRBJ1-1	CASSLLGQANTEAFF
few	TRBV9	.	TRBJ1-1	CASSAAASMNTEAFF
.	TRBV5-4	.	TRBJ2-3	CASSPGPVTDTQYF
.	TRBV2	.	TRBJ2-7	CASSPLGPLGEQYF
.	TRBV28	.	TRBJ1-5	CASRSTGQPQHF
.	TRBV15	TRBD1	TRBJ1-2	CATSRGQSFGGYTF
once	TRBV5-8	TRBD2	TRBJ2-3	CASSLVASGRAGEDTQYF
.	TRBV6-6	.	TRBJ1-2	CASSLRESFLYGYTF
.	TRBV30	TRBD1	TRBJ1-1	CAWSEQGSTEAFF
.	TRBV14	.	TRBJ2-5	CASSQVRETQYF
.	TRBV28	.	TRBJ1-2	CASSLSGNLLSHYGYTF